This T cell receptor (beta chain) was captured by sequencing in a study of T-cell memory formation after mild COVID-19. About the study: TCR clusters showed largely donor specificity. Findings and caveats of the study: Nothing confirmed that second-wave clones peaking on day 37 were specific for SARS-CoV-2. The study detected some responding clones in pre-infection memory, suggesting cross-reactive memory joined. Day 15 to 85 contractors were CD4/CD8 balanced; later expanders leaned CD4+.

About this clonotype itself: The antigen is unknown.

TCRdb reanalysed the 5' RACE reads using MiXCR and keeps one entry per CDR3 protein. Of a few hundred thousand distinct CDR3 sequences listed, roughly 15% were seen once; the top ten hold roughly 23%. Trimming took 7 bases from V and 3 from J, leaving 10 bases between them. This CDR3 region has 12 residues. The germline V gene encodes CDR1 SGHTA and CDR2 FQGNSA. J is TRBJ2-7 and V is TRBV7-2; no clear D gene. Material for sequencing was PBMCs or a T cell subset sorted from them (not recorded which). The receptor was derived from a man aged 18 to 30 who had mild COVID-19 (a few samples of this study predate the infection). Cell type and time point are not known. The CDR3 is CASTKAFYEQYF. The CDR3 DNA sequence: TGTGCCAGCACCAAGGCTTTCTACGAGCAGTACTTC.